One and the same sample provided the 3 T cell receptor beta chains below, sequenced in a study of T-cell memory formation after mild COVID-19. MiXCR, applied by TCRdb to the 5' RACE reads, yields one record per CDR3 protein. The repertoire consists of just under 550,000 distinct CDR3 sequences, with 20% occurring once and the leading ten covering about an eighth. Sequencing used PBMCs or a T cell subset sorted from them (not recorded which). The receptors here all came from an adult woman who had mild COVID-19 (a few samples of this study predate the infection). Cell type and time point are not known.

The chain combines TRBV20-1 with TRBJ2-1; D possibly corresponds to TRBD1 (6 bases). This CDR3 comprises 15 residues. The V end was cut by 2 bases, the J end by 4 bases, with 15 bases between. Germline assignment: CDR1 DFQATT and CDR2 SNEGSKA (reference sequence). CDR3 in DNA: TGCAGTGCTAGAATCCCCGGGACATCTTACAATGAGCAGTTCTTC. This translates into CSARIPGTSYNEQFF.

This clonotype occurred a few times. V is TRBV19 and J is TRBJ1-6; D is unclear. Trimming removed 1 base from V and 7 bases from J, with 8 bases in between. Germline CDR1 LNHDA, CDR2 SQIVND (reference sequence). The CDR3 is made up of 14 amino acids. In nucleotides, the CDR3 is TGTGCCAGTAGTATAGTCCCCCGGAATTCACCCCTCCACTTT. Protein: CASSIVPRNSPLHF.

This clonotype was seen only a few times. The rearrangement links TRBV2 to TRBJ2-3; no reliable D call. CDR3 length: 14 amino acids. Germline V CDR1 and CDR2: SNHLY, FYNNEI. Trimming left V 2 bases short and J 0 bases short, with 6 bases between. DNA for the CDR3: TGTGCCAGCAGTGAAAATACGAGCACAGATACGCAGTATTTT. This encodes CASSENTSTDTQYF.